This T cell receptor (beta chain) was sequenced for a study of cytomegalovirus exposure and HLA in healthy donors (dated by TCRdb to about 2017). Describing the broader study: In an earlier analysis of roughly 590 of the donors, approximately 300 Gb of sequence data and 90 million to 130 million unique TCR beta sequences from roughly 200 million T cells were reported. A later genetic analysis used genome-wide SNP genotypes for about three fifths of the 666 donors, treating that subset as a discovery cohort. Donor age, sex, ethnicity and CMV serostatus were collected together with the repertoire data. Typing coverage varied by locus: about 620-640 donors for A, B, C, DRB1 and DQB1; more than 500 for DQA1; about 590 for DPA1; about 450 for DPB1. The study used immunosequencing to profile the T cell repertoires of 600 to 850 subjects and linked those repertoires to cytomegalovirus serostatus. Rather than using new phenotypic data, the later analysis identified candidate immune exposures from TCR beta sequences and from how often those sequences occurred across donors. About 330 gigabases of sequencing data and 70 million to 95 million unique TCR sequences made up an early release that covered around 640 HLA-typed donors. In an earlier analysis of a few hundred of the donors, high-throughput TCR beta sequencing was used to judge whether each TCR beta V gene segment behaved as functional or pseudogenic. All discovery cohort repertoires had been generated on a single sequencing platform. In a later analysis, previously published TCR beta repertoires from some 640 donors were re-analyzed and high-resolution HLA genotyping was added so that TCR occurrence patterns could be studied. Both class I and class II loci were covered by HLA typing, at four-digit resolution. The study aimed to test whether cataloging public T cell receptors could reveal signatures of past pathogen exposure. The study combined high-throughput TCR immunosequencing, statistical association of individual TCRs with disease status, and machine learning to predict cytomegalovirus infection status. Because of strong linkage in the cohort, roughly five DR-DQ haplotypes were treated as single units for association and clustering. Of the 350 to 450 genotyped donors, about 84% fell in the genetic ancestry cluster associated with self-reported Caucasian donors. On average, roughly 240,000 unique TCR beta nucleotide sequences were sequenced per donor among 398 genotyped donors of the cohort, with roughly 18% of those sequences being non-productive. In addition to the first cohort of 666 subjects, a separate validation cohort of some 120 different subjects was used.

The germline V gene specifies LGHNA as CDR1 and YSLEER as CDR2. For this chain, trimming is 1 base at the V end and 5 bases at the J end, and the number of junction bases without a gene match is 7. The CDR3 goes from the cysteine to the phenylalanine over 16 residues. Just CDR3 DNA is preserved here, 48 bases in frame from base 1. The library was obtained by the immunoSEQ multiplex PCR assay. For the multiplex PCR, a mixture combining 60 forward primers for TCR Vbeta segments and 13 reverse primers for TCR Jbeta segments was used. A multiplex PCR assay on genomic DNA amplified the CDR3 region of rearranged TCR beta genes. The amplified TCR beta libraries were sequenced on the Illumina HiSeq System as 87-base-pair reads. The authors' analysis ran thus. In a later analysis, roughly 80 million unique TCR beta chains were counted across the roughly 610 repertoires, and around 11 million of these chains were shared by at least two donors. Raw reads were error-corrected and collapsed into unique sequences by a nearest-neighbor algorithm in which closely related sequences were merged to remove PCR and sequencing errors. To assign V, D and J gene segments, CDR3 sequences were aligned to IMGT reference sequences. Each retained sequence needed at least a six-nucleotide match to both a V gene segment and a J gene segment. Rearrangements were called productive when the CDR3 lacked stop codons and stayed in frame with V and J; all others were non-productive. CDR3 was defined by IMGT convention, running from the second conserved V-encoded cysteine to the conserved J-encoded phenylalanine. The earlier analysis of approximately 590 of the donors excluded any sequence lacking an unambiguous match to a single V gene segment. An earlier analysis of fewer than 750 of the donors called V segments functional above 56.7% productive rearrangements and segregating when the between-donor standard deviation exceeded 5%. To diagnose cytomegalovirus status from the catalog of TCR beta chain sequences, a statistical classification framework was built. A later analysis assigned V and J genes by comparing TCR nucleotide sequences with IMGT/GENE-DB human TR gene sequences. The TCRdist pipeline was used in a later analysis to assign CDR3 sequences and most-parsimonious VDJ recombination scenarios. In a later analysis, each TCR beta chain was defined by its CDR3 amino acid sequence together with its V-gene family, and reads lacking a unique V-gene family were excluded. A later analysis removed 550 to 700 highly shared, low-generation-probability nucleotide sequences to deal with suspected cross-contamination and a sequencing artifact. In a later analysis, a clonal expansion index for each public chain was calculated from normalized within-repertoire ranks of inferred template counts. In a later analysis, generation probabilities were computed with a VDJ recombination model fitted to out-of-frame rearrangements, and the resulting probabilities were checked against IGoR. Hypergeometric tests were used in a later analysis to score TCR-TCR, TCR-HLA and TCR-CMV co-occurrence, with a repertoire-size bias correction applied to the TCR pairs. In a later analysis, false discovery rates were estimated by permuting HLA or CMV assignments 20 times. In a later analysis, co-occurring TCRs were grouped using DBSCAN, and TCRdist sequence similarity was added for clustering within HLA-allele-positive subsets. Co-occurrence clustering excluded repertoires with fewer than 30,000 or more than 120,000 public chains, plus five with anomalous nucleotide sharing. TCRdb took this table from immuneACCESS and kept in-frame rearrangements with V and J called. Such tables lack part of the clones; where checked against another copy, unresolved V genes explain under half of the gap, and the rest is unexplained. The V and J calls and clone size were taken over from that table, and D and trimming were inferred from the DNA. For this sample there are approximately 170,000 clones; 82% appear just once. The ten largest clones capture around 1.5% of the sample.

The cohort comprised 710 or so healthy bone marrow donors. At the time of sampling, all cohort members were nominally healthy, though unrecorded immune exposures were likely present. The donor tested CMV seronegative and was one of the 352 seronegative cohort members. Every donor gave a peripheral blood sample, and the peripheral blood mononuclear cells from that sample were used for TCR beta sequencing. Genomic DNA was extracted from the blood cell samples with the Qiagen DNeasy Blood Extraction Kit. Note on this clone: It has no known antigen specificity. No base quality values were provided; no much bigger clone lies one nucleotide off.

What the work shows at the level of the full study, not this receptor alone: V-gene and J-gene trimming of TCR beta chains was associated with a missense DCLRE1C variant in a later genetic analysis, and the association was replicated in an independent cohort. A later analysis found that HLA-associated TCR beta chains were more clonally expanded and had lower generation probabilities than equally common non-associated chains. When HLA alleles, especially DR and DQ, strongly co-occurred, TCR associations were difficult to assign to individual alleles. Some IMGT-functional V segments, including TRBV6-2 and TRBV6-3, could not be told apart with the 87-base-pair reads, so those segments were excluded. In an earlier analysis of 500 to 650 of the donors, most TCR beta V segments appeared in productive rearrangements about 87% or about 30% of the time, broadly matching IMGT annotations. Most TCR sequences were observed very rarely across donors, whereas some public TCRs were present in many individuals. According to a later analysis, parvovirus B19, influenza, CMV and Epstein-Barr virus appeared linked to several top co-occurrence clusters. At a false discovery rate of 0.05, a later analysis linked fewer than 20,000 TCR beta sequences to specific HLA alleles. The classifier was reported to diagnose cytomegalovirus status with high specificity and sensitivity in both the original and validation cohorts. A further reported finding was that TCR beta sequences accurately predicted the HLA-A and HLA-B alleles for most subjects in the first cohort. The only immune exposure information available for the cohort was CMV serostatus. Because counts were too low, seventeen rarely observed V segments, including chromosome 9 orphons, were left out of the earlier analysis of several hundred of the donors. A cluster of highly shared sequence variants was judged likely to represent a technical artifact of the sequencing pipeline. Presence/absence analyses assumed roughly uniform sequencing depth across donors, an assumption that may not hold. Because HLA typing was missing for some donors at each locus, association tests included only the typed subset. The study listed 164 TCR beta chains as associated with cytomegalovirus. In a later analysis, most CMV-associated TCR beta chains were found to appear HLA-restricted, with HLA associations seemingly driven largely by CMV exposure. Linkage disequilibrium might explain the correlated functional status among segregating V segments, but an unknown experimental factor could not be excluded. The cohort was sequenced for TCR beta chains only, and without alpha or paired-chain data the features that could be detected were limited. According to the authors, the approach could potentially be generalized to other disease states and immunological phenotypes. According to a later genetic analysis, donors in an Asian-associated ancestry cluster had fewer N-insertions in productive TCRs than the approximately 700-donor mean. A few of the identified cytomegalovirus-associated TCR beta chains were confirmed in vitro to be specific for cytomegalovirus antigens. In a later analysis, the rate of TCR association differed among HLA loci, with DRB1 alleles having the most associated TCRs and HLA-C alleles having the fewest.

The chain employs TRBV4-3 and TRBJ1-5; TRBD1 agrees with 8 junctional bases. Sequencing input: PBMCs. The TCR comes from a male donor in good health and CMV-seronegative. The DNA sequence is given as TGCGCCAGCAGCCAAGGATCAGGGGGCTGGGATCAGCCCCAGCATTTT. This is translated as CASSQGSGGWDQPQHF.